Sequencing of this T cell receptor (beta chain) was carried out in a study of PD-1 blockade in mismatch repair-deficient tumors. At the level of the study: Enrolled about 2012-2016, patients had progressing, pretreated mismatch repair-deficient cancers of 12 to 13 types.

Data came from immunoSEQ multiplex PCR; TCRdb stores just in-frame clones and leaves some out. This table has approximately 80,000 clones, 70% to 90% appearing once. All patients were mismatch repair deficient, assessed by either PCR or immunohistochemistry. Study results and limitations: Rapid post-treatment expansion, then contraction, generally preceding radiologic response, marked tumor-resident clones.

Of note for this clone: Its specificity is unknown.

Germline loops: CDR1 SEHNR, CDR2 FQNEAQ (reference sequence). This CDR3 has 16 residues. The V gene end was trimmed by 5 bases and the J gene end by 3 bases; junction bases not matched to a gene: 4. This specimen was peripheral blood, taken 44 weeks after starting pembrolizumab. This receptor was identified in an adult with mismatch repair-deficient cancer. The genes are TRBV7-9 and TRBJ2-5, with 15 bases matching TRBD2. CDR3 nucleotides: TGTGCCAGCAGCCGCGGACTAGCGGGAGGGAAAGAGACCCAGTACTTC. Its protein product is CASSRGLAGGKETQYF.